The 3 T cell receptor beta chains below all came from one sample that was sequenced in a study of T cells in localized non-small cell lung cancer. Sequencing used immunoSEQ multiplex PCR; TCRdb keeps in-frame clones, though not all of them. The sample includes about 41,000 clones, roughly 83% of them seen just once. The starting material was PBMCs, obtained before any cancer treatment. The receptors shown here come from a man aged 35 to 69 with stage II lung adenocarcinoma.

This chain links TRBV5-6 with TRBJ2-5; 9 bases agree with TRBD2. This CDR3 has 15 residues. Germline loops: CDR1 SGHDT, CDR2 YYEEEE. The trim removed 4 bases at V and 9 bases at J, leaving 13 bases unmatched. The CDR3 DNA sequence: TGTGCCAGCAGCATTCTCCAGGCGGGGGGGCCGGCCCAGTACTTC. This translates into CASSILQAGGPAQYF. Full variable domain (outside the CDR3, taken from reference TRBV5-6 and TRBJ2-5): DAGVTQSPTHLIKTRGQQVTLRCSPKSGHDTVSWYQQALGQGPQFIFQYYEEEERQRGNFPDRFSGHQFPNYSSELNVNALLLGDSALYLCASSILQAGGPAQYFGPGTRLLVL.

This clone has only a few counts. V and J are TRBV30 and TRBJ1-5; D remains ambiguous. The germline V and J ends were trimmed by 2 bases and 4 bases, with 9 bases remaining between them. The CDR3 runs 13 residues. Germline loops: CDR1 GTSNPN, CDR2 SVGIG (reference sequence). The chain's CDR3 is CAWSIDMNQPQHF. The CDR3 DNA follows: TGTGCCTGGAGTATCGACATGAATCAGCCCCAGCATTTT.

This clone turned up a few times. The rearrangement links TRBV28 to TRBJ1-5, with D maybe TRBD1 (6 bases). CDR1 and CDR2 from the germline V gene are MDHEN and SYDVKM. V was cut by 3 bases and J by 2 bases, with 14 bases left in between. The CDR3 is made up of 16 amino acids. The CDR3 coding sequence is TGTGCCAGCAGTTTCCGGGGGGCGCTTGGCAATCAGCCCCAGCATTTT. Amino acids: CASSFRGALGNQPQHF. Based on the CDR3 plus reference TRBV28 and TRBJ1-5, the full variable domain is DVKVTQSSRYLVKRTGEKVFLECVQDMDHENMFWYRQDPGLGLRLIYFSYDVKMKEKGDIPEGYSVSREKKERFSLILESASTNQTSMYLCASSFRGALGNQPQHFGDGTRLSIL.